This T cell receptor beta chain was identified during a study of CD8 T cells in ankylosing spondylitis. This clonotype showed up many times. TCRdb fed the 5' RACE reads into MiXCR, producing one record per CDR3 protein. The sample yields around 230,000 distinct CDR3 sequences, around 8% seen once. Trimming took off 8 bases at V and 6 bases at J, with 11 bases between the two ends. Looked up from germline, CDR1 is MNHEY and CDR2 is SVGEGT. This CDR3 has 11 residues. The V gene is TRBV6-2 or TRBV6-3, the J gene TRBJ2-7, with D uncertain. The sequence was collected from a female donor with ankylosing spondylitis or in good health (not recorded which). The sample taken for sequencing was blood, either unsorted or a sorted T cell fraction (not recorded which). The CDR3 coding sequence is TGTGCCAGCGGTCGGCAAGGCGAGCAGTACTTC. It encodes CASGRQGEQYF.